The 8 T cell receptor beta chains given below trace back to one sample, sequenced in a study of blood T cell repertoires in COVID-19. The table came from immunoSEQ multiplex PCR; TCRdb's copy has only in-frame clones and leaves some out. The data hold some 250,000 clones, with approximately 82% observed a single time. Input material: peripheral blood. These receptors were collected from a woman aged 18-29 years with acute or convalescent COVID-19.

V is TRBV6-5 and J is TRBJ1-6, with TRBD1 identical over 10 bases. CDR3 length equals 16 residues. From germline, CDR1 is MNHEY and CDR2 SVGAGI. J lost 10 bases, V lost 2 bases, and 8 bases had no gene match. The CDR3 DNA sequence: TGTGCCAGCAGTTACGGGACAGGGGAGGTCGGATCACCCCTCCACTTT. This translates into CASSYGTGEVGSPLHF.

This clone was counted a single time. The chain is built from TRBV7-9 and TRBJ2-7; 8 bases line up with TRBD1. The V gene's germline CDR1 is SEHNR and CDR2 FQNEAQ (reference sequence). Unmatched junction bases numbered 3, after V lost 0 bases and J lost 2 bases. CDR3 length: 15 residues. For the CDR3, the DNA is TGTGCCAGCAGCTTAGCTTCGGGACAGGCCTACGAGCAGTACTTC. Residues: CASSLASGQAYEQYF.

V is TRBV6-4 and J is TRBJ1-2; weak D call: TRBD1 (6 bases). Trimming pared 0 bases from V and 4 bases from J, leaving 15 bases between. Looked up from germline, CDR1 is MRHNA and CDR2 is SNTAGT. This CDR3 is 16 amino acids long. CDR3 protein: CASSDSYPGHIYGYTF. The CDR3 coding sequence is TGTGCCAGCAGTGACTCGTATCCGGGACATATCTATGGCTACACCTTC.

The rearrangement links TRBV18 to TRBJ2-3, with 7 bases lining up with TRBD1. CDR3 size: 15 residues. V shed 3 bases, J shed 2 bases, and the junction held 5 bases outside the gene matches. Germline loops: CDR1 KGHSH, CDR2 LQKENI. The CDR3 nucleotides read TGTGCCAGCTCACCGGGACAGTACTACACAGATACGCAGTATTTT. This encodes CASSPGQYYTDTQYF.

V usage is TRBV28 and J usage is TRBJ2-7; possibly TRBD1 for D (5 bases). This CDR3 is built from 15 residues. Germline V gives CDR1 MDHEN, CDR2 SYDVKM. V was trimmed by 3 bases and J by 1 base, leaving 13 bases between them. For the CDR3, the DNA is TGTGCCAGCAGTTTTGCCTCAGGGATGTCCTACGAGCAGTACTTC. Amino acids: CASSFASGMSYEQYF.

This chain uses TRBV19 with TRBJ2-2; D not resolved. Trimming removed 1 base at V and 4 bases at J, with 10 bases between. Germline V gene lookup returns CDR1 LNHDA and CDR2 SQIVND (reference sequence). The CDR3 length is 15 residues. The CDR3 coding sequence is TGTGCCAGTAGTATAGGAGGCCTGCTCACCGGGGAGCTGTTTTTT. The encoded protein is CASSIGGLLTGELFF.

The table lists this clone with a few counts. This chain connects TRBV19 to TRBJ2-7; D is undetermined. The CDR3 sequence is 14 residues long. Germline V lookup: CDR1 LNHDA, CDR2 SQIVND (reference sequence). Trimming shortened V by 3 bases and J by 2 bases, and 11 bases separated the two germline ends. In DNA form, the CDR3 reads TGTGCCAGTAGTATGGGCAGGTTTACCTACGAGCAGTACTTC. The encoded protein is CASSMGRFTYEQYF.

The CDR3 bases are TGTGCCAGCAGGACGGACAGATCGTCCTACGAGCAGTACTTC. This sequence encodes CASRTDRSSYEQYF. V is TRBV2 and J is TRBJ2-7; the D gene is possibly TRBD1 (6 bases). V was cut by 6 bases and J by 1 base, with 13 bases left in between. CDR1 is SNHLY and CDR2 is FYNNEI in the germline V gene. The CDR3 extends over 14 amino acids.